The entry below describes one T cell receptor beta chain. This entry comes from a study of shared T cell receptors in the human thymus. TCRdb keeps only in-frame clones here, not all; method: immunoSEQ multiplex PCR. The data hold hundreds of thousands of clones, with approximately 87% observed a single time. Separately, the same data were catalogued under a study of human thymus T cells. Turning to that study: Related work found strong thymic repertoire overlap between unrelated individuals.

This clonotype originated in a boy less than two years old with a congenital heart defect. The sample was thymocytes.

CDR3 region: CASSQARGSDYYEQYF. CDR3 sequence (DNA): TGTGCCAGCAGCCAGGCCCGGGGGTCGGACTATTACGAGCAGTACTTC. The chain is built from TRBV27 and TRBJ2-7; a possible D gene is TRBD2 (6 bases). Trimming stripped 6 bases from V and 4 bases from J, with 22 bases between. The CDR3 sequence is 16 residues long. Germline CDR1 reads MNHEY; CDR2 reads SMNVEV (reference sequence).